The rows below give T cell receptor beta chains drawn from one sample of a study of control samples from healthy donors and cancer patients. The method was immunoSEQ multiplex PCR; TCRdb's version includes in-frame clones alone and lacks a portion of them. The sample comprises some 130,000 clones, more than 85% of which are singletons, and 1.5% to 2% rests with the top ten. Material for sequencing was PBMCs. The source of these receptors is a man aged 50 to 59 with head and neck cancer. CDR3s include the opening cysteine and the closing phenylalanine or tryptophan. Fields, in order: D gene, V gene, J gene, clone size, CDR3 DNA, CDR3 protein. The D gene is left open where the match is weak. The size entry is marked missing in some rows and otherwise reads once, few, many or a size class.

TRBD2,TRBV7-9,TRBJ2-1,-,TGTGCCAGCAGCGCCTTATCGGGGGGCTCCTACAATGAGCAGTTCTTC,CASSALSGGSYNEQFF
-,TRBV19,TRBJ2-3,-,TGTGCCAGTAGTGCCGGATCAGATACGCAGTATTTT,CASSAGSDTQYF
TRBD1,TRBV18,TRBJ1-4,-,TGTGCCAGCTCACCTTACCGGGACAGTGAAAAACTGTTTTTT,CASSPYRDSEKLFF
TRBD1,TRBV7-2,TRBJ2-7,-,TGTGCCAGCAGCACCCGGCCGGGACAGACAACCTACGAGCAGTACTTC,CASSTRPGQTTYEQYF
-,TRBV11-2,TRBJ2-2,-,TGTGCCAGCAGCTTAGTGCTTTCGAACACCGGGGAGCTGTTTTTT,CASSLVLSNTGELFF
-,TRBV28,TRBJ1-5,-,TGTGCCAGCAGTTTGACAGCCCTCAATCAGCCCCAGCATTTT,CASSLTALNQPQHF
TRBD2,TRBV24-1,TRBJ2-3,-,TGTGCCACCAGTGATTCCTGGACTAGCGGGGAGGATACGCAGTATTTT,CATSDSWTSGEDTQYF
TRBD1,TRBV28,TRBJ2-3,-,TGTGCCAGCAGCCGGACAGGGGGCACAGATACGCAGTATTTT,CASSRTGGTDTQYF
TRBD1,TRBV27,TRBJ1-1,-,TGTGCCAGCAGCGACAGGGTGAACACTGAAGCTTTCTTT,CASSDRVNTEAFF
-,TRBV28,TRBJ2-5,-,TGTGCCAGCAGTTCTCAGGACGGCCAAGAGACCCAGTACTTC,CASSSQDGQETQYF
-,TRBV6-6,TRBJ1-1,-,TGTGCCAGCAGTTCGTATAACACTGAAGCTTTCTTT,CASSSYNTEAFF
-,TRBV6-2/TRBV6-3,TRBJ1-1,-,TGTGCCAGCAGTTACGGGGGAGGTGGTGGCACTGAAGCTTTCTTT,CASSYGGGGGTEAFF
TRBD1,TRBV18,TRBJ1-4,-,TGTGCCAGCTCACAGGGACAGGGTAATGAAAAACTGTTTTTT,CASSQGQGNEKLFF
-,TRBV29-1,TRBJ1-1,-,TGCAGCGTTACCTCGGGGGGGAGTACTGAAGCTTTCTTT,CSVTSGGSTEAFF
TRBD1,TRBV5-6,TRBJ1-1,few,TGTGCCAGCAGCCTTGGGACAGGGAACACTGAAGCTTTCTTT,CASSLGTGNTEAFF
TRBD1,TRBV4-1,TRBJ1-1,-,TGCGCCAGCAGCCTGACAGGGAACACGAACACTGAAGCTTTCTTT,CASSLTGNTNTEAFF
-,TRBV11-3,TRBJ1-1,-,TGTGCCAGCAGCTTTTCCCCGTCCGCTGAAGCTTTCTTT,CASSFSPSAEAFF
-,TRBV7-8,TRBJ1-4,-,TGTGCCAGCAGTTTACAAGTAAATGAAAAACTGTTTTTT,CASSLQVNEKLFF
-,TRBV11-2,TRBJ1-4,-,TGTGCCAGCAGCTTAGATCGCGGAAGGTCGAATGAAAAACTGTTTTTT,CASSLDRGRSNEKLFF
-,TRBV7-8,TRBJ1-4,-,TGTGCCAGCAGCTTAGACGGAAACGTTGCAACTAATGAAAAACTGTTTTTT,CASSLDGNVATNEKLFF
-,TRBV5-1,TRBJ1-2,-,TGCGCCAACAGTCCCCAGGGAGATCCTACCCGAGATGGCTACACCTTC,CANSPQGDPTRDGYTF
-,TRBV29-1,TRBJ1-2,-,TGCAGCGTTGAAGGGGCAGGGGTCGGCTACACCTTC,CSVEGAGVGYTF
-,TRBV11-2,TRBJ2-3,-,TGTGCCAGCAGCTTGGACCCCACGGGGACAGATACGCAGTATTTT,CASSLDPTGTDTQYF
-,TRBV4-1,TRBJ2-7,few,TGCGCCAGCAGCCAAGAATTGGAGTCCTACGAGCAGTACTTC,CASSQELESYEQYF